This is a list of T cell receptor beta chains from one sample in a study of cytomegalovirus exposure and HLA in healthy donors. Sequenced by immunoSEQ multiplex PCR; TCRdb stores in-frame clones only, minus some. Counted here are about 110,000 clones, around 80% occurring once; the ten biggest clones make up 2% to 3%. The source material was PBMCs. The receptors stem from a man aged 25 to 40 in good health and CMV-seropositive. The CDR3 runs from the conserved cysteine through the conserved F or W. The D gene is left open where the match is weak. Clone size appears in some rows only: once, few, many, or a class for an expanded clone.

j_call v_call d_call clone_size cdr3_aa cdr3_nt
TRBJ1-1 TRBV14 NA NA CASSTQGFAEAFF TGTGCCAGCAGCACCCAGGGATTCGCTGAAGCTTTCTTT
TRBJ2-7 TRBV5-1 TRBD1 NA CASSSTGVSRYEQYF TGCGCCAGCAGCTCGACAGGGGTCTCTAGGTACGAGCAGTACTTC
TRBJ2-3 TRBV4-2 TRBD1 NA CASSQGLRGLTDTQYF TGTGCCAGCAGCCAAGGGCTCAGGGGGCTGACAGATACGCAGTATTTT
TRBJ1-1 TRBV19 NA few CASSMMGGSTEAFF TGTGCCAGTAGTATGATGGGAGGGAGCACTGAAGCTTTCTTT
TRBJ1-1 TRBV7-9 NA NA CATQADTEAFF TGTGCCACCCAGGCCGACACTGAAGCTTTCTTT
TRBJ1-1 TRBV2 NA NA CASSKKGGTEAFF TGTGCCAGTAGTAAGAAAGGCGGCACTGAAGCTTTCTTT
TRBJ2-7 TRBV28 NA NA CASSLVAREQYF TGTGCCAGCTCACTGGTCGCGAGAGAGCAGTACTTC
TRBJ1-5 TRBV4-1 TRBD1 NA CASSQEGVDRGDQPQHF TGCGCCAGCAGCCAAGAGGGGGTGGACAGGGGAGATCAGCCCCAGCATTTT
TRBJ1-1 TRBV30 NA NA CAWIRVGEAFF TGTGCCTGGATTCGAGTCGGTGAAGCTTTCTTT
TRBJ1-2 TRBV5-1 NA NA CASSLTVPSNYGYTF TGCGCCAGCAGCCTGACAGTTCCTTCGAACTATGGCTACACCTTC
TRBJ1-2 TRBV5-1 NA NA CASSPDLEGIGYTF TGCGCCAGCAGCCCGGATCTCGAGGGAATAGGCTACACCTTC
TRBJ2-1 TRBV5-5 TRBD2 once CASSRSGGPLSPYNEQFF TGTGCCAGCAGCCGAAGCGGGGGGCCTCTTTCCCCCTACAATGAGCAGTTCTTC
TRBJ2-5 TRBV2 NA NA CASSGVQQTYQETQYF TGTGCCAGCAGTGGGGTACAGCAGACATACCAAGAGACCCAGTACTTC
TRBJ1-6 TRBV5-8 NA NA CASSPGIDNSPLHF TGTGCCAGCAGCCCCGGGATCGATAATTCACCCCTCCACTTT
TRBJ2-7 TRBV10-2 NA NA CASSELQTGQYF TGCGCCAGCAGTGAGTTACAGACCGGGCAGTACTTC
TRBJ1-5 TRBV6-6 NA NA CASSYGQGGQPQHF TGTGCCAGCAGTTACGGTCAGGGTGGTCAGCCCCAGCATTTT
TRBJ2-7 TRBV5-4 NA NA CASSPPTGYEQYF TGTGCCAGCAGCCCGCCTACAGGGTACGAGCAGTACTTC
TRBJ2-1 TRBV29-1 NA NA CSVAYSFYNEQFF TGCAGCGTTGCGTACAGTTTCTACAATGAGCAGTTCTTC
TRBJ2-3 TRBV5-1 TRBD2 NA CASSPNLAGGMDTQYF TGCGCCAGCAGCCCCAATTTAGCGGGGGGTATGGATACGCAGTATTTT
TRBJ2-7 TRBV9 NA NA CASSVGQDSYEQYF TGTGCCAGCAGCGTAGGACAGGACTCCTACGAGCAGTACTTC
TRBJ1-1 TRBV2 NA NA CASRQEAHPGEAFF TGTGCCAGCCGCCAGGAGGCACATCCCGGTGAAGCTTTCTTT
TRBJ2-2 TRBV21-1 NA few CASSKGCGGATTGELFF TGTGCCAGCAGCAAAGGGTGCGGGGGGGCTACCACCGGGGAGCTGTTTTTT
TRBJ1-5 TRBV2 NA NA CASSEGQRSQPQHF TGTGCCAGCAGTGAGGGACAAAGAAGCCAGCCCCAGCATTTT
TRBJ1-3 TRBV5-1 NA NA CASSLGAAVSGNTIYF TGCGCCAGCAGTCTGGGGGCAGCCGTCTCTGGAAACACCATATATTTT
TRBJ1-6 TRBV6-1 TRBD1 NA CASRRVRDSPSPLHF TGTGCCAGCAGGAGAGTCCGGGACAGTCCTTCACCCCTCCACTTT
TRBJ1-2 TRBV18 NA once CASSPFEQGVDYGYTF TGTGCCAGCTCACCATTTGAACAGGGTGTGGACTATGGCTACACCTTC
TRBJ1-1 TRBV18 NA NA CASSRGANTEAFF TGTGCCAGCTCCCGAGGAGCGAACACTGAAGCTTTCTTT
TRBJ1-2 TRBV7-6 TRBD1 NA CASSPDGTGRFYGYTF TGTGCCAGCAGCCCCGACGGGACAGGGAGGTTCTATGGCTACACCTTC
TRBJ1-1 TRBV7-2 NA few CASRSGTTTEAFF TGTGCCAGTCGGTCCGGGACAACCACTGAAGCTTTCTTT
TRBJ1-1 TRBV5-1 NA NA CASSFRPDTSNTEAFF TGCGCCAGCAGCTTTCGACCCGACACCTCGAACACTGAAGCTTTCTTT